This T cell receptor beta chain was sequenced during a study of shared clonotypes between healthy human individuals. There are 15 residues in the CDR3. CDR1 is SNHLY, CDR2 FYNNEI, per germline. J lost 5 bases, V lost 3 bases, and 6 bases had no gene match. Clones were read by immunoSEQ multiplex PCR, and TCRdb kept only the in-frame ones, dropping some. The sample includes approximately 2.5 million clones, around 90% of them seen just once. Source material: naive CD4+ T cells sorted from blood. Subset indicated: CD45RA+ positively selected. The chain has TRBV2 and TRBJ2-5; the match to TRBD2 covers 10 bases. This TCR was recovered from a man younger than 30 in good health. CDR3 nucleotide sequence: TGTGCCAGCAGTGAGGCTAGCGGGGGTTGGGAGACCCAGTACTTC. Translation gives CASSEASGGWETQYF.